The 17 T cell receptor beta chains listed next were all sequenced from one sample in a study of blood T cell repertoires in COVID-19 (dated by TCRdb to the early 2020s). Preparation of the library involved the immunoSEQ multiplex PCR assay. Here the immuneACCESS table is served through TCRdb, limited to in-frame sequences with V and J called. Missing clones are a known gap in these copies; in checked studies unresolved V genes cover under half, and the rest lacks a known reason. The sample table holds about 150,000 clones, of which about 88% were seen once. 7% to 8% of the sample comes from the top ten. The sample comprised PBMCs or T cells enriched from blood (not recorded which). The receptor source for this set is a woman between 50 and 59 years old who had recovered from COVID-19.

The V gene is TRBV18, the J gene TRBJ1-4; D might be TRBD1 (5 bases). This CDR3 is 15 amino acids long. Germline assignment: CDR1 KGHSH and CDR2 LQKENI. Between the trimmed V and J ends, which lost 4 bases and 8 bases, there was a span of 17 bases. The DNA for the CDR3 is TGTGCCAGCTCACTAAGCGGGGCGGCGGGAGAAAAACTGTTTTTT. Translating it yields CASSLSGAAGEKLFF.

CDR3 nucleotides: TGTGCCAGCAGCTTTGCTGAACTAGCGGGAGGCACCGGGGAGCTGTTTTTT. It is translated as CASSFAELAGGTGELFF. The chain links TRBV5-8 to TRBJ2-2; TRBD2 matches at 12 bases. The CDR3 sequence is 17 residues long. Germline CDR1 reads SGHTS; CDR2 reads YDEGEE. Unmatched junction bases numbered 6, after V lost 2 bases and J lost 4 bases.

This clone was seen a few times. V gene TRBV3-1 (or the pseudogene TRBV3-2) combines with J gene TRBJ2-2; 7 nucleotides agree with TRBD1. The CDR3 is 15 amino acids. Trimming took 6 bases from V and 2 from J; bases not matched to a gene: 6. Germline CDR1 LGHDT, CDR2 YNNKEL (reference sequence). CDR3 residues: CASRPNRGNTGELFF. The DNA for the CDR3 is TGTGCCAGCAGACCCAACAGGGGAAACACCGGGGAGCTGTTTTTT.

The CDR3 DNA follows: TGTGCCAGCAGTGGCGACAGGGGGAATGGAAACACCATATATTTT. Translation: CASSGDRGNGNTIYF. This chain uses TRBV2 with TRBJ1-3; 9 nucleotides agree with TRBD1. There are 15 residues in the CDR3. V dropped 4 bases and J dropped 3; count of bases not matched to a gene: 4. CDR1 is SNHLY, CDR2 FYNNEI, per germline.

This clone was detected a few times. The rearrangement uses TRBV5-4 and TRBJ1-5; possible D gene TRBD1, 5 bases. V lost 0 bases, J lost 9 bases, and 13 bases lay in between. The CDR3 runs to 14 residues. The germline V gene encodes CDR1 SGHNT and CDR2 YYREEE (reference sequence). CDR3 in amino acids: CASSLGTTSSPQHF. CDR3 nucleotides: TGTGCCAGCAGCTTGGGGACAACATCATCGCCCCAGCATTTT.

This chain links TRBV6-5 with TRBJ1-4; a weak D match, TRBD1 (5 bases). The CDR3 sequence is 15 residues long. Trimming took off 6 bases at V and 6 bases at J, with 17 bases between the two ends. Germline V gene sequence: CDR1 MNHEY, CDR2 SVGAGI. CDR3 coding DNA: TGTGCCAGCAGCGGGGGAGGAGCATGGGATGAAAAACTGTTTTTT. Its protein is CASSGGGAWDEKLFF.

The V gene is TRBV29-1, the J gene TRBJ2-4, with 11 bases fitting TRBD1. CDR1 and CDR2 (germline): SQVTM, ANQGSEA. The junction had 7 bases not matched to a gene; V was cut back by 0 bases and J by 3 bases. The CDR3 totals 17 residues. The CDR3 loop reads CSVEDQGQGGGKNIQYF. For the CDR3, the DNA is TGCAGCGTTGAAGATCAGGGACAGGGGGGCGGCAAAAACATTCAGTACTTC. The entire variable domain, with the rest obtained from reference TRBV29-1 and TRBJ2-4, is as follows: SAVISQKPSRDICQRGTSLTIQCQVDSQVTMMFWYRQQPGQSLTLIATANQGSEATYESGFVIDKFPISRPNLTFSTLTVSNMSPEDSSIYLCSVEDQGQGGGKNIQYFGAGTRLSVL.

V gene TRBV3-1 (or the pseudogene TRBV3-2) combines with J gene TRBJ2-7; no definite D call. Germline assignment: CDR1 LGHDT and CDR2 YNNKEL (reference sequence). The length of the CDR3 is 14 residues. The V end was cut by 0 bases, the J end by 0 bases, with 6 bases between. The CDR3: CASSQEAISYEQYF. The CDR3 DNA reads TGTGCCAGCAGCCAAGAAGCGATCTCCTACGAGCAGTACTTC.

The count of this clone is one. The rearrangement links TRBV5-6 to TRBJ2-7; maybe TRBD2 (6 bases). The germline gives CDR1 SGHDT, CDR2 YYEEEE. V lost 0 bases, J lost 1 base, and 8 bases lay in between. This CDR3 region has 14 residues. CDR3 region: CASSLGGNSYEQYF. The DNA for the CDR3 is TGTGCCAGCAGCTTGGGCGGGAATTCCTACGAGCAGTACTTC.

The V call is TRBV7-9, the J call TRBJ2-1; 9 bases are shared with TRBD2. From germline, CDR1 is SEHNR and CDR2 FQNEAQ (reference sequence). V gave up 1 base and J gave up 7 bases; unmatched junction bases: 8. The CDR3 length is 16 residues. CDR3 in amino acids: CASSLGVAGAGNEQFF. In DNA form, the CDR3 reads TGTGCCAGCAGCTTAGGGGTAGCGGGAGCGGGGAATGAGCAGTTCTTC.

The chain carries TRBV3-1 (or the pseudogene TRBV3-2) and TRBJ1-6, with D unresolved. V lost 6 bases and J 1 base, leaving 10 bases between the germline ends. Germline CDR1 and CDR2: LGHDT and YNNKEL (reference sequence). This CDR3 contains 15 residues. The DNA for the CDR3 is TGTGCCAGCAGGGGTACGGGATCCTATAATTCACCCCTCCACTTT. Protein: CASRGTGSYNSPLHF.

The chain links TRBV3-1 (or the pseudogene TRBV3-2) to TRBJ2-5; D perhaps matches TRBD2 (6 bases). Germline-derived CDR1 and CDR2 are LGHDT and YNNKEL (reference sequence). The CDR3 has 13 amino acids. Between the trimmed V and J ends, which lost 7 bases and 5 bases, there was a span of 14 bases. CDR3 region: CASKEGGFETQYF. DNA for the CDR3: TGTGCCAGCAAGGAGGGCGGGTTTGAGACCCAGTACTTC.

The V call is TRBV7-9, the J call TRBJ1-2, with a weak D call TRBD1 (5 bases). The CDR3 extends over 14 amino acids. Germline CDR1 and CDR2: SEHNR and FQNEAQ (reference sequence). Deletions cut 0 bases from V and 6 bases from J, with 11 bases between. CDR3 sequence (DNA): TGTGCCAGCAGCTTAGCGGCAGGGCGTAATGGCTACACCTTC. Protein: CASSLAAGRNGYTF. Full variable domain (rest looked up from reference TRBV7-9 and TRBJ1-2): DTGVSQNPRHKITKRGQNVTFRCDPISEHNRLYWYRQTLGQGPEFLTYFQNEAQLEKSRLLSDRFSAERPKGSFSTLEIQRTEQGDSAMYLCASSLAAGRNGYTFGSGTRLTVV.

This chain connects TRBV28 to TRBJ2-2; 10 positions match TRBD2. Germline loops: CDR1 MDHEN, CDR2 SYDVKM. V was clipped by 4 bases and J by 6 bases; unmatched bases: 5. The CDR3 has 15 residues. CDR3 amino acids: CASSSSGRASGELFF. DNA for the CDR3: TGTGCCAGCAGTTCCAGCGGGAGGGCGTCCGGGGAGCTGTTTTTT. Combining the CDR3 with reference TRBV28 and TRBJ2-2 gives the whole variable domain DVKVTQSSRYLVKRTGEKVFLECVQDMDHENMFWYRQDPGLGLRLIYFSYDVKMKEKGDIPEGYSVSREKKERFSLILESASTNQTSMYLCASSSSGRASGELFFGEGSRLTVL.

V gene TRBV19 combines with J gene TRBJ1-5; a possible D gene is TRBD1 (5 bases). Trimming shortened V by 3 bases and J by 5 bases, and 11 bases separated the two germline ends. CDR3 length: 14 amino acids. CDR1 and CDR2 from the germline V gene are LNHDA and SQIVND (reference sequence). CDR3 region: CASSMRGVDQPQHF. CDR3 nucleotides: TGTGCCAGTAGTATGCGGGGGGTCGATCAGCCCCAGCATTTT.

CDR3 sequence (DNA): TGTGCCACCAGCAGAGATGGTTTGGGAGGCACAGATACGCAGTATTTT. Encoded protein: CATSRDGLGGTDTQYF. This chain joins TRBV15 and TRBJ2-3; D is perhaps TRBD2 (5 bases). This CDR3 is 16 amino acids long. Trimming took off 0 bases at V and 1 base at J, with 11 bases between the two ends. Germline V gene data show CDR1 as LNHNV and CDR2 as YYDKDF (reference sequence).

The chain is built from TRBV6-2 or TRBV6-3 and TRBJ2-7, with D perhaps matching TRBD1 (5 bases). Trimming took 4 bases from V and 3 from J, leaving 16 bases between them. The CDR3 totals 15 residues. Germline V gene data show CDR1 as MNHEY and CDR2 as SVGEGT. DNA of the CDR3: TGTGCCAGCAGTTCGCGTCGGCAGGGATACTACGAGCAGTACTTC. This encodes CASSSRRQGYYEQYF.